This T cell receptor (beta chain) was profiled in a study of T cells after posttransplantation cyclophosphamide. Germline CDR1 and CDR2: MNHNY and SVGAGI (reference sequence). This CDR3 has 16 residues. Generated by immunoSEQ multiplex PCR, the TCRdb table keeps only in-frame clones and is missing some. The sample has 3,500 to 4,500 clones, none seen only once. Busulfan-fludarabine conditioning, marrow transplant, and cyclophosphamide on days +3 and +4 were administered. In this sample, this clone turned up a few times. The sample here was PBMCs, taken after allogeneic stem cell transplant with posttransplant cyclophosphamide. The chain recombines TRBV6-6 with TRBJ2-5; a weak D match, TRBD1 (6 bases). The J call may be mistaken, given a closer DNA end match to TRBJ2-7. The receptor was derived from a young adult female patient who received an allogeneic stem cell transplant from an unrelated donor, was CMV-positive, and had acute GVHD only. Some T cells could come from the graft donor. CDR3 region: CASSRTQGYSSYEQYF. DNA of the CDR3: TGTGCCAGCAGTCGTACACAGGGATATAGCTCCTACGAGCAGTACTTC.